Presented here are 21 T cell receptor beta chains from one specimen sequenced in a study of early T cells in non-severe SARS-CoV-2 infection. From the 5' RACE reads, TCRdb called clonotypes with MiXCR, one entry per CDR3 protein. The repertoire holds about 68,000 distinct CDR3 sequences, with less than 15% as singletons. Sequenced material: whole blood. The origin of the receptors is an adult who was a healthcare worker with PCR-confirmed SARS-CoV-2 infection or an uninfected control (not recorded which).

This clonotype has ten or more counts. The chain is built from TRBV18 and TRBJ2-1; maybe TRBD1 (6 bases). The CDR3 is 14 residues long. V was pared by 2 bases and J by 2 bases, with 7 bases between. Per germline, CDR1 KGHSH and CDR2 LQKENI. The CDR3, as DNA: TGTGCCAGCTCACCAGGGGGCGCCTACAATGAGCAGTTCTTC. This gives the protein CASSPGGAYNEQFF. The full variable domain, in which reference TRBV18 and TRBJ2-1 provide the parts outside the CDR3, is NAGVMQNPRHLVRRRGQEARLRCSPMKGHSHVYWYRQLPEEGLKFMVYLQKENIIDESGMPKERFSAEFPKEGPSILRIQQVVRGDSAAYFCASSPGGAYNEQFFGPGTRLTVL.

The chain joins TRBV12-3 or TRBV12-4 to TRBJ1-2, with no clear D. This CDR3 has 13 residues. V was trimmed by 5 bases and J by 4 bases, leaving 11 bases between them. DNA of the CDR3: TGTGCCAGCAGTCGTCCCGATTCCTATGGCTACACCTTC. It is translated as CASSRPDSYGYTF.

The rearrangement joins TRBV12-3 or TRBV12-4 to TRBJ2-1, with no clear D. This CDR3 comprises 11 residues. With 6 bases removed from V and 10 bases from J, the gap between germline ends came to 10 bases. The CDR3 sequence is CASSKTGEQFF. DNA of the CDR3: TGTGCCAGCAGCAAGACTGGGGAGCAGTTCTTC.

This chain uses TRBV5-1 with TRBJ2-5; D is undetermined. The V end was cut by 2 bases, the J end by 2 bases, with 13 bases between. The CDR3 totals 15 residues. The germline gives CDR1 SGHRS, CDR2 YFSETQ. The CDR3 bases are TGCGCCAGCAGCTTCCTCCTGGGTCCTCAAGAGACCCAGTACTTC. The encoded protein is CASSFLLGPQETQYF.

Many counts were recorded for this clonotype. J is TRBJ2-3 and V is TRBV7-2, with 11 positions matching TRBD2. The CDR3 totals 16 residues. V trimming: 6 bases; J trimming: 4 bases; junction bases outside the gene matches: 9. The germline CDR1 and CDR2 sequences are SGHTA and FQGNSA. In DNA, the CDR3 is TGTGCCAGCAGACCCATACTAGCGGGGGTAGCAGATACGCAGTATTTT. Translated, it gives CASRPILAGVADTQYF. The variable domain in full, completed from reference TRBV7-2 and TRBJ2-3, reads GAGVSQSPSNKVTEKGKDVELRCDPISGHTALYWYRQSLGQGLEFLIYFQGNSAPDKSGLPSDRFSAERTGGSVSTLTIQRTQQEDSAVYLCASRPILAGVADTQYFGPGTRLTVL.

On this clonotype: One end of the junction is discordant with germline, which a read error may explain. The chain recombines TRBV7-7 with TRBJ2-2; TRBD1 aligns across 11 bases. The CDR3 runs 16 residues. CDR1 is SSHAT, CDR2 FNYEAQ, per germline (reference sequence). The CDR3 sequence is CASSPGQGVWTGELFF. The CDR3 region has the DNA TGTGCTAGCAGTCCGGGACAGGGGGTATGGACCGGGGAGCTGTTTTTT.

This clonotype showed up just a few times. The chain combines TRBV7-9 with TRBJ2-7; 7 nucleotides line up with TRBD1. The CDR3 is 13 residues long. V dropped 5 bases and J dropped 3; count of bases not matched to a gene: 4. From germline, CDR1 is SEHNR and CDR2 FQNEAQ (reference sequence). The CDR3 region is CASSRDSHYEQYF. The CDR3 nucleotides are TGTGCCAGCAGCCGGGACAGTCACTACGAGCAGTACTTC.

The sample holds one count of this clonotype. The rearrangement joins TRBV6-5 to TRBJ1-2; D gene uncertain. CDR3 size: 11 residues. Trimming removed 8 bases from V and 8 bases from J, with 12 bases in between. CDR1 MNHEY and CDR2 SVGAGI come from the germline V gene. The CDR3 loop is CASGSSEGYTF. In DNA, the CDR3 is TGTGCCAGCGGTTCCAGCGAGGGCTACACCTTC.

This clonotype was seen repeatedly, ten times or more. This rearrangement joins TRBV20-1 to TRBJ2-2, with D perhaps TRBD1 or TRBD2 (6 bases each). The V end was cut by 6 bases, the J end by 2 bases, with 13 bases between. From germline, CDR1 is DFQATT and CDR2 SNEGSKA (reference sequence). CDR3 size: 14 residues. CDR3 sequence: CSALTGGNTGELFF. The CDR3 coding sequence is TGCAGTGCCCTAACCGGGGGCAACACCGGGGAGCTGTTTTTT.

The chain carries TRBV11-2 and TRBJ1-1; 10 bases fit TRBD1. Trimming cost V 5 bases and J 0 bases; bases outside gene matches: 12. The CDR3 runs to 18 residues. The V gene's germline CDR1 is SGHAT and CDR2 FQNNGV. CDR3 nucleotide sequence: TGTGCCAGCAGCAAGACAGGGGGCTTTCAGGGAGTGAACACTGAAGCTTTCTTT. Amino acids: CASSKTGGFQGVNTEAFF.

This clonotype was counted between two and nine times. The V and J genes are TRBV7-3 and TRBJ1-1; tentative D call: TRBD1 (6 bases). The CDR3 is 15 residues long. The germline gives CDR1 SGHTA, CDR2 FQGTGA. The germline V and J ends were trimmed by 5 bases and 1 base, with 14 bases remaining between them. As DNA, the CDR3 is TGTGCCAGCAGCCGCGCGGGACACGCGAACACTGAAGCTTTCTTT. Translating gives CASSRAGHANTEAFF.

This clonotype was counted once. This clone may be a read error of a much larger clone one base away. The V call is TRBV12-5, the J call TRBJ2-3; D is ambiguous. Germline V gene lookup returns CDR1 LGHNT and CDR2 FRNRAP. Trimming took off 5 bases at V and 6 bases at J, with 12 bases between the two ends. This CDR3 region has 13 residues. In DNA form, the CDR3 reads TGTGCTAGTGGTCTGAGACATGGCGATACGCAGTATTTT. This gives the protein CASGLRHGDTQYF.

This clonotype has more than one count but fewer than ten. An end of the junction does not agree with germline; a read error may underlie this. The chain carries TRBV7-7 and TRBJ1-1, with D unresolved. CDR1 and CDR2 (germline): SSHAT, FNYEAQ (reference sequence). The CDR3 consists of 14 residues. DNA of the CDR3: TGTGCTAGCAGCCCTTTATCTGCGGGCACTGAAGCTTTCTTT. Translating gives CASSPLSAGTEAFF.

This clonotype was observed a handful of times. This sequence joins TRBV20-1 and TRBJ2-1, with 12 bases that match TRBD2. The V gene end was trimmed by 5 bases and the J gene end by 8 bases; junction bases not matched to a gene: 10. The length of the CDR3 is 15 residues. Germline CDR1 and CDR2: DFQATT and SNEGSKA (reference sequence). This chain's CDR3 is CSAVASGGAWHEQFF. The CDR3 DNA reads TGCAGTGCTGTAGCTAGCGGGGGGGCCTGGCATGAGCAGTTCTTC.

This clonotype was observed many times. V is TRBV3-1 and J is TRBJ2-1; TRBD2 agrees at 13 bases. The CDR3 has 15 residues. With V trimmed by 2 bases and J by 7 bases, 2 bases remained unmatched. Germline V gene data show CDR1 as LGHDT and CDR2 as YNNKEL (reference sequence). In nucleotides, the CDR3 is TGTGCCAGCAGCCAAACTAGCGGGGGGGGTAATGAGCAGTTCTTC. Amino acids: CASSQTSGGGNEQFF.

The table lists this clonotype with a few counts. This chain's CDR3 is CASRGRGRDTEAFF. CDR3 bases: TGTGCCAGCAGGGGGAGGGGAAGGGACACTGAAGCTTTCTTT. V and J are TRBV6-6 and TRBJ1-1; maybe TRBD1 (5 bases). Germline-derived CDR1 and CDR2 are MNHNY and SVGAGI (reference sequence). This CDR3 contains 14 residues. The V and J ends lost 6 bases and 3 bases respectively, with 14 bases between them.

The genes are TRBV7-9 and TRBJ2-7; 9 bases match TRBD2. This CDR3 has 14 residues. The V gene end was trimmed by 1 base and the J gene end by 6 bases; junction bases not matched to a gene: 4. CDR1 and CDR2 from the germline V gene are SEHNR and FQNEAQ (reference sequence). The CDR3 coding sequence is TGTGCCAGCAGCTTAGGGGGACTAGCTTCCGAGCAGTACTTC. This sequence encodes CASSLGGLASEQYF.

This clonotype was detected only a few times. CDR3: CASSLSQGPGGYTF. The DNA of the CDR3 is TGCGCCAGCAGCTTGAGTCAAGGGCCCGGCGGCTACACCTTC. This chain uses TRBV5-1 with TRBJ1-2; D unresolved. Deletions cut 1 base from V and 8 bases from J, with 15 bases between. CDR1 is SGHRS and CDR2 is YFSETQ in the germline V gene. The CDR3 runs 14 residues.

The chain couples TRBV5-6 to TRBJ1-1, with D possibly being TRBD1 (5 bases). The CDR3 extends over 15 amino acids. The germline gives CDR1 SGHDT, CDR2 YYEEEE. The germline V and J ends were trimmed by 0 bases and 5 bases, with 14 bases remaining between them. CDR3 DNA: TGTGCCAGCAGCTTGGGGCCCGCCGAGGGGACTGAAGCTTTCTTT. This translates into CASSLGPAEGTEAFF.

The genes are TRBV7-9 and TRBJ2-6; D is uncertain. The CDR3 loop spans 15 amino acids. V dropped 0 bases and J dropped 4 bases, with 7 bases sitting between them. Germline loops: CDR1 SEHNR, CDR2 FQNEAQ (reference sequence). CDR3 in amino acids: CASSLAEVGANVLTF. As DNA, the CDR3 is TGTGCCAGCAGCTTAGCCGAAGTAGGGGCCAACGTCCTGACTTTC.

This clonotype has a single count. One end of the junction varies from germline; a read error may be responsible. This chain connects TRBV18 to TRBJ2-2, with a weak D call TRBD2 (6 bases). This CDR3 spans 17 amino acids. The germline gives CDR1 KGHSH, CDR2 LQKENI. In DNA, the CDR3 is TGTCCCAGCTCACCACCCTCTAGCGCGGGGAAAACCGGGGAGCTGTTTTTT. Residues: CPSSPPSSAGKTGELFF.